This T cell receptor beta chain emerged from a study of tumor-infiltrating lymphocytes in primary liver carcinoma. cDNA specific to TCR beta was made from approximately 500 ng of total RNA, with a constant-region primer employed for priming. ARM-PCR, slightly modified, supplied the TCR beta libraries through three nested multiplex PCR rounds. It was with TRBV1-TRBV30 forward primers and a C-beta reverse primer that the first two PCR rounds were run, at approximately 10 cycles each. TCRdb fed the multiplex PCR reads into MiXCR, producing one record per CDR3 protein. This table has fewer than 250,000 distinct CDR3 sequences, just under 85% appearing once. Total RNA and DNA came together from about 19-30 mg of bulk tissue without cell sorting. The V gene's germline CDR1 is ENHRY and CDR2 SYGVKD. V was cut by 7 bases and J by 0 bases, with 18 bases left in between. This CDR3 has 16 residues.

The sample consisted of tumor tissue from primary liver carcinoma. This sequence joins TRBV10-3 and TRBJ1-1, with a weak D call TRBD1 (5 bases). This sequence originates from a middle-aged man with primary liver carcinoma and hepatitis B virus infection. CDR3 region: CAIKGRSQVLNTEAFF. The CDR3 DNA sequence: TGTGCCATCAAGGGGAGGTCACAGGTGTTGAACACTGAAGCTTTCTTT.